Below, one T cell receptor beta chain is given with its context. This sample is drawn from a study of blood T cell repertoires in COVID-19. Study-level information: Italy, Spain and the United States were the sources of the convalescent and acute COVID-19 samples. Sources were T cells, B-cell-depleted T cells, or PBMCs; the material itself was cDNA or gDNA.

How the authors handled the data: Estimated nucleated cell counts came from reference gene primer amplification. Clones were sequenced by immunoSEQ multiplex PCR, and TCRdb holds only the in-frame ones, with some missing. For V, J and clone size, that table is used; D and trimming come from the DNA. Found here are approximately 49,000 clones, around 81% of them singletons; the top ten hold about 20%. Seattle patients were enrolled during active infection and followed longitudinally. This sequence was found in an elderly woman with COVID-19, enrolled during active disease. The specimen sequenced was peripheral blood.

The CDR3 DNA reads TGTGCTAGTGACCCTAGCGGGAGGGCGTCCTACAATGAGCAGTTCTTC. Protein product: CASDPSGRASYNEQFF. This chain joins TRBV12-5 and TRBJ2-1; 12 positions match TRBD2. Per the germline V gene, CDR1 is LGHNT and CDR2 is FRNRAP. There are 16 residues in the CDR3. With V trimmed by 7 bases and J by 1 base, 5 bases remained unmatched.